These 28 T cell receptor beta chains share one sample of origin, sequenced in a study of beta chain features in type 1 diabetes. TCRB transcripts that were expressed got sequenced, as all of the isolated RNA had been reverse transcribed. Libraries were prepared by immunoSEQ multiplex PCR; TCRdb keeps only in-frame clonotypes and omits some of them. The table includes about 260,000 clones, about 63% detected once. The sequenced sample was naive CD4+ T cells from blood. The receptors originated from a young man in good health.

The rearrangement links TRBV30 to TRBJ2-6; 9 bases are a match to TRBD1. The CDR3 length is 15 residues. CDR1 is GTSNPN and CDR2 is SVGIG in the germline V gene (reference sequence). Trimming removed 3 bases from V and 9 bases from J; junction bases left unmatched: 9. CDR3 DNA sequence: TGTGCCTGGAGCGACTGGGGACAGGGCGGCAACGTCCTGACTTTC. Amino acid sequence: CAWSDWGQGGNVLTF.

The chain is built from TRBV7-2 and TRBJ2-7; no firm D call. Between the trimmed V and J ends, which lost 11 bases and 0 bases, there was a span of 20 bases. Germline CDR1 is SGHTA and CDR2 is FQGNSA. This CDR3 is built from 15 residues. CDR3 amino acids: CASKRSVANSYEQYF. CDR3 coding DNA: TGTGCCTCCAAGAGGTCAGTTGCTAACTCCTACGAGCAGTACTTC.

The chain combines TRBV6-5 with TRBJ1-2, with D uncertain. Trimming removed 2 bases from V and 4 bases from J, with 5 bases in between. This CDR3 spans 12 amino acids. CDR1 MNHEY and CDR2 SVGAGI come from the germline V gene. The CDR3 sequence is CASSYDRYGYTF. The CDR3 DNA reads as TGTGCCAGCAGTTACGACCGCTATGGCTACACCTTC.

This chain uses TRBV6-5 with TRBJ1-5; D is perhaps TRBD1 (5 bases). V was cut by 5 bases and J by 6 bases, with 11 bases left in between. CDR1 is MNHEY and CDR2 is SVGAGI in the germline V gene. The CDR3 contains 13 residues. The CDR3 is CASSRDGGQPQHF. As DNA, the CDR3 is TGTGCCAGCAGTCGCGATGGGGGTCAGCCCCAGCATTTT.

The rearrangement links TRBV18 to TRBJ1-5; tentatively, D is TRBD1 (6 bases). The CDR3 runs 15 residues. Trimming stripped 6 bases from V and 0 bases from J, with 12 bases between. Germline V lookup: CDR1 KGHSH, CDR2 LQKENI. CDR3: CASSLGGHSNQPQHF. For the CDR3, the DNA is TGTGCCAGCTCCCTCGGGGGGCATAGCAATCAGCCCCAGCATTTT. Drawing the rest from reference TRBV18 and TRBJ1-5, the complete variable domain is NAGVMQNPRHLVRRRGQEARLRCSPMKGHSHVYWYRQLPEEGLKFMVYLQKENIIDESGMPKERFSAEFPKEGPSILRIQQVVRGDSAAYFCASSLGGHSNQPQHFGDGTRLSIL.

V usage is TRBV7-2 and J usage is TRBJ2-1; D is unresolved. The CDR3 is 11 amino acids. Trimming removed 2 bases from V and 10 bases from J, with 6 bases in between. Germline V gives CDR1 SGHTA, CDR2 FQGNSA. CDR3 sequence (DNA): TGTGCCAGCAGCTTAAACCAGGAGCAGTTCTTC. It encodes CASSLNQEQFF.

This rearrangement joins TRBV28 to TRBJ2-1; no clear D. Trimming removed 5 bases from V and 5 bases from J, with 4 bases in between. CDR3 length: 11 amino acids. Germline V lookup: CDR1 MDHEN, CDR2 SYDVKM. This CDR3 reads CASSEDNEQFF. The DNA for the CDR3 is TGTGCCAGCAGTGAGGACAATGAGCAGTTCTTC.

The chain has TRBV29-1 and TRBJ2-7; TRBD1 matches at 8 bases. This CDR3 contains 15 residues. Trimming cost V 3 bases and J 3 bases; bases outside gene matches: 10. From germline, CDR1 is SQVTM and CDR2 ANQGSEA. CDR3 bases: TGCAGCGTTGAGATCGGCCTCAGGGGGCTCTACGAGCAGTACTTC. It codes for CSVEIGLRGLYEQYF.

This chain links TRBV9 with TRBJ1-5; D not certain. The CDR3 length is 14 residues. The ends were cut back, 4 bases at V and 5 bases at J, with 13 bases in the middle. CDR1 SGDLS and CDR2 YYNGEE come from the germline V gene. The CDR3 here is CASSRSWEDQPQHF. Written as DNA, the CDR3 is TGTGCCAGCAGCCGAAGTTGGGAAGATCAGCCCCAGCATTTT.

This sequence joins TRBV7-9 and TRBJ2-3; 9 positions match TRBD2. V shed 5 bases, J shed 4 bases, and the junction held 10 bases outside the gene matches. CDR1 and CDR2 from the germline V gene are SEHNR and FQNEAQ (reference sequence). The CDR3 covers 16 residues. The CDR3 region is CASSPPGLAIADTQYF. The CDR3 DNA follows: TGTGCCAGCAGCCCCCCGGGACTAGCAATCGCAGATACGCAGTATTTT.

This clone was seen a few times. The CDR3 loop reads CAWSVRAGGETQYF. The CDR3 DNA reads TGTGCCTGGAGTGTTCGGGCAGGGGGAGAGACCCAGTACTTC. The gene calls are TRBV30 and TRBJ2-5; 7 bases line up with TRBD1. The CDR3 contains 14 residues. V shed 0 bases and J 4 bases; nucleotides not matched to a gene: 5. Germline V gene data show CDR1 as GTSNPN and CDR2 as SVGIG (reference sequence).

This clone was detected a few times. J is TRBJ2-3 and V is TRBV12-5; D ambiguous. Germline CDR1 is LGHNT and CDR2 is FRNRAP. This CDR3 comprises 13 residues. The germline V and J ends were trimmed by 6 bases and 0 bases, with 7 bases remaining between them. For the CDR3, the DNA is TGTGCTAGTGGCTTGACTAGCACAGATACGCAGTATTTT. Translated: CASGLTSTDTQYF.

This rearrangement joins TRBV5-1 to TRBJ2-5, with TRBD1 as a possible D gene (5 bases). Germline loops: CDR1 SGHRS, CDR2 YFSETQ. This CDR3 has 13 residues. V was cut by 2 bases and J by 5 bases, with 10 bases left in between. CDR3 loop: CASSFPGKETQYF. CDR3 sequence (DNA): TGCGCCAGCAGCTTTCCAGGGAAGGAGACCCAGTACTTC.

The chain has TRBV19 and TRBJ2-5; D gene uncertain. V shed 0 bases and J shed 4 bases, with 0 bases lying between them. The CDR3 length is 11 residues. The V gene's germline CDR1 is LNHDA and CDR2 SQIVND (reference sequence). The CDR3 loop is CASSIEETQYF. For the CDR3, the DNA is TGTGCCAGTAGTATAGAAGAGACCCAGTACTTC.

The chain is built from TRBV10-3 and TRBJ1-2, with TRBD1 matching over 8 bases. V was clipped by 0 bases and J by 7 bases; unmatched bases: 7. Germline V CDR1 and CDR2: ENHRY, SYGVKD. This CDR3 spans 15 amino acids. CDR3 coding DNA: TGTGCCATCAGTGAGTCAGGAGGAGACAGGGGTGGCTACACCTTC. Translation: CAISESGGDRGGYTF.

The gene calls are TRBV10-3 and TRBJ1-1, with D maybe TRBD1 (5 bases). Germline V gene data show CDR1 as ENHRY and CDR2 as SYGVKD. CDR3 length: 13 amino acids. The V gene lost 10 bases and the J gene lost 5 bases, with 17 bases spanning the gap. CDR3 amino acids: CATLTGQTTEAFF. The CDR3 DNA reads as TGTGCCACCCTTACGGGGCAGACTACTGAAGCTTTCTTT.

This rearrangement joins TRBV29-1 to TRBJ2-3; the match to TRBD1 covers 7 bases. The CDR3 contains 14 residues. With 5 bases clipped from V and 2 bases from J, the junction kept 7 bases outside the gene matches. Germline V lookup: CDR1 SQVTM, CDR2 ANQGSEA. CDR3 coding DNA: TGCAGCGTTAAAGTGACAGGGAACACAGATACGCAGTATTTT. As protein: CSVKVTGNTDTQYF.

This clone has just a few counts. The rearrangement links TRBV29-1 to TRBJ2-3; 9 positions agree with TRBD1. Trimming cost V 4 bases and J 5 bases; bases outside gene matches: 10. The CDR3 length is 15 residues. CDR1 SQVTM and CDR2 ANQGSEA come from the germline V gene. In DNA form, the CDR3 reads TGCAGCGTTGGCGGGACAGGGCAGACTGGAGATACGCAGTATTTT. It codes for CSVGGTGQTGDTQYF.

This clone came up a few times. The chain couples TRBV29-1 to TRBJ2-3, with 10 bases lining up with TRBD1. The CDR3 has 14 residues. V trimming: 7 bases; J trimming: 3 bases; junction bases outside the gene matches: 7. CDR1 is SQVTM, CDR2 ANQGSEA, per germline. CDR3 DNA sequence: TGCAGCGGCCGGACAGGGGGGAGGACAGATACGCAGTATTTT. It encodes CSGRTGGRTDTQYF.

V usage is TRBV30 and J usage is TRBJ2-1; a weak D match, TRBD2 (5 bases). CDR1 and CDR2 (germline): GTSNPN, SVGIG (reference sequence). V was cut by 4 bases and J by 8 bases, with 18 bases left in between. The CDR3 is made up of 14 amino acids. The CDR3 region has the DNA TGTGCCTGGACAGCGGCAGGCGGCGGGTATGAGCAGTTCTTC. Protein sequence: CAWTAAGGGYEQFF.

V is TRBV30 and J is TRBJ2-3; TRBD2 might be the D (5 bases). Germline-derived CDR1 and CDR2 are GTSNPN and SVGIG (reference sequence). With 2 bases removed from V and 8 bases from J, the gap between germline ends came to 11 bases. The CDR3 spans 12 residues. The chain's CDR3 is CAWSLESGTQYF. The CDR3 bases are TGTGCCTGGAGTTTGGAAAGCGGTACGCAGTATTTT.

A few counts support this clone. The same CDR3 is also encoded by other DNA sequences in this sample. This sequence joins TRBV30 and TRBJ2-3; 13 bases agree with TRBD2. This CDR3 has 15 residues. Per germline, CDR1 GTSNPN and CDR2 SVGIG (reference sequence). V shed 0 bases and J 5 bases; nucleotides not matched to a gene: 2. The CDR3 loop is CAWSVLAGGRDTQYF. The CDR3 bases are TGTGCCTGGAGTGTACTAGCGGGAGGGAGAGATACGCAGTATTTT.

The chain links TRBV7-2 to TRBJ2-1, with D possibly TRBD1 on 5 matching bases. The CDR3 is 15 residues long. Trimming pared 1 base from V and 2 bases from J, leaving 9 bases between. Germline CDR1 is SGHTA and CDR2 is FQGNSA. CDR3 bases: TGTGCCAGCAGCTTAGGTTGGGGCACCTACAATGAGCAGTTCTTC. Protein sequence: CASSLGWGTYNEQFF.

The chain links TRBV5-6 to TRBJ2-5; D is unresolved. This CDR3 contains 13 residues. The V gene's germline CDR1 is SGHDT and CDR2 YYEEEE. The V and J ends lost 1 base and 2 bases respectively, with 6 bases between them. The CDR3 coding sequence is TGTGCCAGCAGCTTGACGAAGCAAGAGACCCAGTACTTC. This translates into CASSLTKQETQYF.

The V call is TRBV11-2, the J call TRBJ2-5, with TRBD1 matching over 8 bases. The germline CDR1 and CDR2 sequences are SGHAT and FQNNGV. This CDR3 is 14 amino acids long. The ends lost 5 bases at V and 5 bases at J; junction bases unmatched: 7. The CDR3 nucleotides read TGTGCCAGCAGCATGACAGGGGCTGCGGAGACCCAGTACTTC. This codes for CASSMTGAAETQYF.

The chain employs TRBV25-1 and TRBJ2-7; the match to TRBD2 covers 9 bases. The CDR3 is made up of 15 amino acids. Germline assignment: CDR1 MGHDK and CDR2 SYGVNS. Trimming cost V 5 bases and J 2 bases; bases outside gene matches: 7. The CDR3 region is CASSSSSGTTYEQYF. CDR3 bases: TGTGCCAGCAGTAGTTCTAGCGGGACCACCTACGAGCAGTACTTC.

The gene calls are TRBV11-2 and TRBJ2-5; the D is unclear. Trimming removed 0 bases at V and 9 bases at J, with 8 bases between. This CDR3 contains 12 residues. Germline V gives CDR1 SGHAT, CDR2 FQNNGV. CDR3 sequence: CASSLDVESQYF. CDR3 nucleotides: TGTGCCAGCAGCTTAGATGTGGAGTCCCAGTACTTC.

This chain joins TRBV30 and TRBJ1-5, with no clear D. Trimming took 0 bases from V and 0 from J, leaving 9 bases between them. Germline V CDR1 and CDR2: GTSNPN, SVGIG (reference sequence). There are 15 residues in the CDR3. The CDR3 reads CAWSVRMTSNQPQHF. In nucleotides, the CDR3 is TGTGCCTGGAGTGTCAGAATGACTAGCAATCAGCCCCAGCATTTT.